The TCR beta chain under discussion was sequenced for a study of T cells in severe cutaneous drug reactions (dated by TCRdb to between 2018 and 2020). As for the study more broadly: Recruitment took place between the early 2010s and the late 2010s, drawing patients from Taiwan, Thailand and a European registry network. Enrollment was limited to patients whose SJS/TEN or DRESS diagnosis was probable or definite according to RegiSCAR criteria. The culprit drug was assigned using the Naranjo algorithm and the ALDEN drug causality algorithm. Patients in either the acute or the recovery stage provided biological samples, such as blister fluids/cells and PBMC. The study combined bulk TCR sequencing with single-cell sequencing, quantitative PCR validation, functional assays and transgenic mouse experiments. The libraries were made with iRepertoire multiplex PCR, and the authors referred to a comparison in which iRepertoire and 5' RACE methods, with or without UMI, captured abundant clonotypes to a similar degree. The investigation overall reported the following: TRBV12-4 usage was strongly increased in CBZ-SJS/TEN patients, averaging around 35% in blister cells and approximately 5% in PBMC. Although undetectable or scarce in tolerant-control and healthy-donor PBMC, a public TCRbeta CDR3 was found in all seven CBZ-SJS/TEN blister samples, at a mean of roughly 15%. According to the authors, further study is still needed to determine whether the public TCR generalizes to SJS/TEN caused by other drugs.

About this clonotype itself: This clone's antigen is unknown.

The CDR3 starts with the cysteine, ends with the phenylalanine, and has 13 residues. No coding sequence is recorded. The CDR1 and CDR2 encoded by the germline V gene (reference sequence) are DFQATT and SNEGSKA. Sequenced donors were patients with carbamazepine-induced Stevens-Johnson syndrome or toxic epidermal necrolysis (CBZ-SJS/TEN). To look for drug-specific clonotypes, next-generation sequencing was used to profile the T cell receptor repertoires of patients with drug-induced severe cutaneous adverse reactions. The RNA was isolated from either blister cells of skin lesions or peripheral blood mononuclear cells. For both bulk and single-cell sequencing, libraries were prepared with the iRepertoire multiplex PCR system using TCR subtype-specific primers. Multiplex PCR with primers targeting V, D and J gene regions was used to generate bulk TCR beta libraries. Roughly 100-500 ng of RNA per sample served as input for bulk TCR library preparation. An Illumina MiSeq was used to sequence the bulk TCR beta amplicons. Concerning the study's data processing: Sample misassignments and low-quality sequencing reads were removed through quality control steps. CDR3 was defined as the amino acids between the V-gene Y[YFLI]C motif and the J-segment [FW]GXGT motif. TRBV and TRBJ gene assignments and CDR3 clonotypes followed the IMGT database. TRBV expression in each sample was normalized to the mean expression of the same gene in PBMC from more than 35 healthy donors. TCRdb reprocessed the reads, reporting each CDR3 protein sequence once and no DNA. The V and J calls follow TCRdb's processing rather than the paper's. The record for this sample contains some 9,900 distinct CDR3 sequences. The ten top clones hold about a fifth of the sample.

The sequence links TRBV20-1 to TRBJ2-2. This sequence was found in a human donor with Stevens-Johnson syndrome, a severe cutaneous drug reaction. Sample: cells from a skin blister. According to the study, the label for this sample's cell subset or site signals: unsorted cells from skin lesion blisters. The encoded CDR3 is CSARAVITGELFF.